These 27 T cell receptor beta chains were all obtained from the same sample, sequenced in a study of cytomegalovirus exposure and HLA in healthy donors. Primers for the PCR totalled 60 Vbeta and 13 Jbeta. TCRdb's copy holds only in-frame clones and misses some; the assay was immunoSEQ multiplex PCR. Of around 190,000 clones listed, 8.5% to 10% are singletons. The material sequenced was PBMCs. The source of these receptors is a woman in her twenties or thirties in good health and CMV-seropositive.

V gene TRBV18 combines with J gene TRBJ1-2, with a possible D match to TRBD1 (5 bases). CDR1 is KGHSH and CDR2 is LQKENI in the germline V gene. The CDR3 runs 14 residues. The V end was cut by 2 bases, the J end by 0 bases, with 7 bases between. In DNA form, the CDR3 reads TGTGCCAGCTCACCAACAGGTTCTAACTATGGCTACACCTTC. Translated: CASSPTGSNYGYTF. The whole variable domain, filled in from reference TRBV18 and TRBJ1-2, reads NAGVMQNPRHLVRRRGQEARLRCSPMKGHSHVYWYRQLPEEGLKFMVYLQKENIIDESGMPKERFSAEFPKEGPSILRIQQVVRGDSAAYFCASSPTGSNYGYTFGSGTRLTVV.

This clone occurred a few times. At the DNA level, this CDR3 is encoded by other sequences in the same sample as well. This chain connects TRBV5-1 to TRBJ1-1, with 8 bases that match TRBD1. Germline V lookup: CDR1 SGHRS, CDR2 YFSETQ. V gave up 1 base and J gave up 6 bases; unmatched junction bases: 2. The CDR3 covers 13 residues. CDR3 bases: TGCGCCAGCAGCTTGACACAGGGGGCTGAAGCTTTCTTT. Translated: CASSLTQGAEAFF.

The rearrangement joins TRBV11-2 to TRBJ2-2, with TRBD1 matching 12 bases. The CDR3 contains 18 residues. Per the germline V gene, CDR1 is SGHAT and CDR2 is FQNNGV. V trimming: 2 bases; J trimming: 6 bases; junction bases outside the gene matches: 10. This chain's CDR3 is CASSLRGGQGARSGELFF. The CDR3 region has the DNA TGTGCCAGCAGCTTACGAGGGGGACAGGGGGCGCGTTCCGGGGAGCTGTTTTTT.

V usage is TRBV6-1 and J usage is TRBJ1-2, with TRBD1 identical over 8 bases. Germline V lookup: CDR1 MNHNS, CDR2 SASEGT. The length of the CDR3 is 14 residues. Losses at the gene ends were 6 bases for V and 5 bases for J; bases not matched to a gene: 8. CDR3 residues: CASRPQGGKYGYTF. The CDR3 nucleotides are TGTGCCAGCAGACCACAGGGGGGGAAATATGGCTACACCTTC.

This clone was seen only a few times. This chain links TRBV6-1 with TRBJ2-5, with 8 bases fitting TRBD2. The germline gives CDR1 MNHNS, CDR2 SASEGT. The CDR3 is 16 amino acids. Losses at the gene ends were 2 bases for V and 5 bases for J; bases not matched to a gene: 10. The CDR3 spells CASSERRTSFGETQYF. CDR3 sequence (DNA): TGTGCCAGCAGTGAAAGGAGGACTAGCTTTGGGGAGACCCAGTACTTC.

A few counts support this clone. The CDR3 DNA follows: TGTGCCAGCAGCTCGACTAGCGGGAGAGAGGCCGGGGAGCTGTTTTTT. This codes for CASSSTSGREAGELFF. The rearrangement uses TRBV7-7 and TRBJ2-2; 12 bases fit TRBD2. V lost 4 bases and J lost 6; bases outside the gene matches: 6. The CDR3 consists of 16 residues. Germline loops: CDR1 SSHAT, CDR2 FNYEAQ (reference sequence). The variable domain in full, completed from reference TRBV7-7 and TRBJ2-2, reads GAGVSQSPRYKVTKRGQDVTLRCDPISSHATLYWYQQALGQGPEFLTYFNYEAQPDKSGLPSDRFSAERPEGSISTLTIQRTEQRDSAMYRCASSSTSGREAGELFFGEGSRLTVL.

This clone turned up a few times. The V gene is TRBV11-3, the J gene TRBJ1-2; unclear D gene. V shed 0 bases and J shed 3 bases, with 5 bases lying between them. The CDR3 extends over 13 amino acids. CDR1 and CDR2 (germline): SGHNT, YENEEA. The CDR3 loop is CASSLDGDYGYTF. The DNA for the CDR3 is TGTGCCAGCAGCTTAGATGGAGACTATGGCTACACCTTC.

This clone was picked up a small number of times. CDR3 residues: CASSVASGSIYNEQFF. DNA of the CDR3: TGTGCCAGTAGTGTGGCTAGCGGGAGTATTTACAATGAGCAGTTCTTC. The chain carries TRBV19 and TRBJ2-1, with 10 bases matching TRBD2. Germline CDR1 is LNHDA and CDR2 is SQIVND (reference sequence). The CDR3 runs 16 residues. Trimming cost V 5 bases and J 4 bases; bases outside gene matches: 8.

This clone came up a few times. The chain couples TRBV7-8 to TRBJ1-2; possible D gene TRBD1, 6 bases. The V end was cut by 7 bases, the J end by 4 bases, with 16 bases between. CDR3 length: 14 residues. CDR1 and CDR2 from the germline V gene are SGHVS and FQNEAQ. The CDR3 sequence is CASKTPGTPYGYTF. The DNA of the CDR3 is TGTGCCAGCAAGACCCCCGGGACACCCTATGGCTACACCTTC.

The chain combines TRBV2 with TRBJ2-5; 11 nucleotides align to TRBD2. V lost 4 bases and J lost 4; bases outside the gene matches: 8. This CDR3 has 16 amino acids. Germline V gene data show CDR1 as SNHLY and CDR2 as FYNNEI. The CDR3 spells CASSGPGGTSGETQYF. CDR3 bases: TGTGCCAGCAGTGGGCCTGGTGGGACTAGCGGAGAGACCCAGTACTTC. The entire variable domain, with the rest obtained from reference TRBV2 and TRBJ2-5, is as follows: EPEVTQTPSHQVTQMGQEVILRCVPISNHLYFYWYRQILGQKVEFLVSFYNNEISEKSEIFDDQFSVERPDGSNFTLKIRSTKLEDSAMYFCASSGPGGTSGETQYFGPGTRLLVL.

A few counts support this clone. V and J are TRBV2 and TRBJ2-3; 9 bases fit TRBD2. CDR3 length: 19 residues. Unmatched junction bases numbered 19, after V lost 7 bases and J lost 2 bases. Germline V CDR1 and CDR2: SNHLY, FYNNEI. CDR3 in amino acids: CASTPRGGGRAGNTDTQYF. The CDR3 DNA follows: TGTGCCAGCACCCCCCGAGGGGGCGGGAGGGCCGGAAACACAGATACGCAGTATTTT. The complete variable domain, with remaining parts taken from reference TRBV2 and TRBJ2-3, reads EPEVTQTPSHQVTQMGQEVILRCVPISNHLYFYWYRQILGQKVEFLVSFYNNEISEKSEIFDDQFSVERPDGSNFTLKIRSTKLEDSAMYFCASTPRGGGRAGNTDTQYFGPGTRLTVL.

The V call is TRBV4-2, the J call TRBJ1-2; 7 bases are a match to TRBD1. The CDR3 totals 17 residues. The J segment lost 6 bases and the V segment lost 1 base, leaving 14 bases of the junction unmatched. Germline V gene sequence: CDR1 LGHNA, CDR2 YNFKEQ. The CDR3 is CASSQGDRRDRSDGYTF. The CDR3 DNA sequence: TGTGCCAGCAGCCAAGGGGACAGACGGGACCGAAGTGATGGCTACACCTTC.

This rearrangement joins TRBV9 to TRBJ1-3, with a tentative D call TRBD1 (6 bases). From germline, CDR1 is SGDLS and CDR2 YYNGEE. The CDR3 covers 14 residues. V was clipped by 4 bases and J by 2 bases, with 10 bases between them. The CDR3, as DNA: TGTGCCAGCAGCCAACAGGGTGCTGGAAACACCATATATTTT. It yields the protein CASSQQGAGNTIYF.

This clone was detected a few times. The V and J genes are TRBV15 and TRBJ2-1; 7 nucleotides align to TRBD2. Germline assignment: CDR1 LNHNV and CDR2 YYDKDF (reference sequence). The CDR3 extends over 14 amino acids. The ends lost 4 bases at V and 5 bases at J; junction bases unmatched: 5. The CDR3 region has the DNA TGTGCCACCAGCATTTGGGAGGGGCACAATGAGCAGTTCTTC. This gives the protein CATSIWEGHNEQFF. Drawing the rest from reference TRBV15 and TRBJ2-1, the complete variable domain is DAMVIQNPRYQVTQFGKPVTLSCSQTLNHNVMYWYQQKSSQAPKLLFHYYDKDFNNEADTPDNFQSRRPNTSFCFLDIRSPGLGDTAMYLCATSIWEGHNEQFFGPGTRLTVL.

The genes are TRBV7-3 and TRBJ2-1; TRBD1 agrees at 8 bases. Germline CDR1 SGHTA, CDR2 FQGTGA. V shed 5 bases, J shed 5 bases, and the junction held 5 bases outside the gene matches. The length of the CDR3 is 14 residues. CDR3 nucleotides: TGTGCCAGCAGCCGGACAGGGAACAACAATGAGCAGTTCTTC. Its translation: CASSRTGNNNEQFF.

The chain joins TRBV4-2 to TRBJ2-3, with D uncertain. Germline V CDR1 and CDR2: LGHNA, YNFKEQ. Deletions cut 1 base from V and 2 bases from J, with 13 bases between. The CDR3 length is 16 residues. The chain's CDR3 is CASSQAGPRITDTQYF. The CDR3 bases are TGTGCCAGCAGCCAAGCGGGTCCCCGCATCACAGATACGCAGTATTTT.

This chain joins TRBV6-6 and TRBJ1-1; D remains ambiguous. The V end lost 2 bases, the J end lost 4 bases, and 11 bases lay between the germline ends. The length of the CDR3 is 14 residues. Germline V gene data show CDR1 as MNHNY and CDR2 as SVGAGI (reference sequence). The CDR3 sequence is CASSYRGGSTEAFF. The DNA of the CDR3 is TGTGCCAGCAGTTACCGAGGCGGGAGCACTGAAGCTTTCTTT.

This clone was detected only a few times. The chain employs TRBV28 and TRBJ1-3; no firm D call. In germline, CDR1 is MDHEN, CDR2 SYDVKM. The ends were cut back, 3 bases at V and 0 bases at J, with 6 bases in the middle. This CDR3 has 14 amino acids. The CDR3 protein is CASSFWSSGNTIYF. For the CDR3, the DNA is TGTGCCAGCAGTTTCTGGAGCTCTGGAAACACCATATATTTT.

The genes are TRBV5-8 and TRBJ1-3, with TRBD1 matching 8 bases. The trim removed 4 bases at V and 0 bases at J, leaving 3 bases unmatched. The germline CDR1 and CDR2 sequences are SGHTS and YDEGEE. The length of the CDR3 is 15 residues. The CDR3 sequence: CASSKGQDSGNTIYF. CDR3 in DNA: TGTGCCAGCAGCAAGGGACAGGACTCTGGAAACACCATATATTTT.

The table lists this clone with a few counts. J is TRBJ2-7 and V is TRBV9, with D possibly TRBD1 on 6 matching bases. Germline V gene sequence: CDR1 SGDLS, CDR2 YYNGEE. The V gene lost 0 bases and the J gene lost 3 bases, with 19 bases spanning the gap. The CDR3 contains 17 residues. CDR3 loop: CASSVGGGAQGSYEQYF. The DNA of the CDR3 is TGTGCCAGCAGCGTAGGGGGTGGGGCACAGGGCAGCTACGAGCAGTACTTC. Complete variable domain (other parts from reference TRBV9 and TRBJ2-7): DSGVTQTPKHLITATGQRVTLRCSPRSGDLSVYWYQQSLDQGLQFLIQYYNGEERAKGNILERFSAQQFPDLHSELNLSSLELGDSALYFCASSVGGGAQGSYEQYFGPGTRLTVT.

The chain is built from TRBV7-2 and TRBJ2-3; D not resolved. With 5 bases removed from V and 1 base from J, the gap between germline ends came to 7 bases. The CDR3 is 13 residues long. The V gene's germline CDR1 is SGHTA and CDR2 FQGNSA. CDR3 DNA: TGTGCCAGCAGCCCTACTCGCACAGATACGCAGTATTTT. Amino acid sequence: CASSPTRTDTQYF.

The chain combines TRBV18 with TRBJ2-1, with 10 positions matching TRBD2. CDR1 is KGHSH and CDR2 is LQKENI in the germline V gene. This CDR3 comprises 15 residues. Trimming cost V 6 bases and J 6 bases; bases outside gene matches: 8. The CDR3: CASSAGLASINEQFF. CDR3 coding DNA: TGTGCCAGCTCCGCGGGACTAGCGTCCATCAATGAGCAGTTCTTC.

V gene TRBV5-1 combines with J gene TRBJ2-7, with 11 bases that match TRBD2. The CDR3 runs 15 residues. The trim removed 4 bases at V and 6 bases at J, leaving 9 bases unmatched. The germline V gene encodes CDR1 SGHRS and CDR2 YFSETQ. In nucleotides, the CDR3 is TGCGCCAGCAGCCCAAGAACTAGCGGGAGAGCCGAGCAGTACTTC. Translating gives CASSPRTSGRAEQYF.

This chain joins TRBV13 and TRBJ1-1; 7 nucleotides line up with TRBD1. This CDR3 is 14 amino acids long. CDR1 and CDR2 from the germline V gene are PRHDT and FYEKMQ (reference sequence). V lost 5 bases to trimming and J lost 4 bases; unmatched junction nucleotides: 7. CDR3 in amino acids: CASSPDRVITEAFF. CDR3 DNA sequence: TGTGCCAGCAGCCCCGACAGGGTGATCACTGAAGCTTTCTTT.

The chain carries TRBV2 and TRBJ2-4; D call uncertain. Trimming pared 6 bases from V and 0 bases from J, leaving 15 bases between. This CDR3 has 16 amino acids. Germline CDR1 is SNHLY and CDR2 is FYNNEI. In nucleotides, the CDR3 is TGTGCCAGCAGCGTATCTTTGTTACTAGCCAAAAACATTCAGTACTTC. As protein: CASSVSLLLAKNIQYF.

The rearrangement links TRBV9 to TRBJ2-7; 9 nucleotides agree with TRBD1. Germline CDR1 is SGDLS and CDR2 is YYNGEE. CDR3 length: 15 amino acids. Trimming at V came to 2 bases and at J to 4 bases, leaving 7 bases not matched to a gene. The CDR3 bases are TGTGCCAGCAGCGTCCGAGCGGACAGGGGTTACGAGCAGTACTTC. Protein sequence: CASSVRADRGYEQYF.

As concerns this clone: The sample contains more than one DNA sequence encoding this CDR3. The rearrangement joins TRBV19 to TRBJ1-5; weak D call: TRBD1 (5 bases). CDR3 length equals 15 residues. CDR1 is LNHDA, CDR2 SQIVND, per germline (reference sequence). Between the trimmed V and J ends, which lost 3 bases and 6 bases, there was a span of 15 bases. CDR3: CASSIGGPRGQPQHF. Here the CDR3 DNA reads TGTGCCAGTAGTATCGGGGGACCTAGGGGTCAGCCCCAGCATTTT.